The rows below give T cell receptor beta chains drawn from one sample of a study of OX40 agonist ivuxolimab in advanced cancers. The assay was immunoSEQ multiplex PCR, and TCRdb's table has in-frame clones only and misses some. The sample consists of more than 90,000 clones, just under 85% of them appearing once. Sequenced material: CD4+ or CD8+ T cells sorted from blood, taken in a trial of the OX40 agonist ivuxolimab. Receptors were obtained from an adult with an advanced solid tumor such as melanoma, head and neck, liver or kidney cancer. The CDR3 runs from the conserved cysteine through the conserved F or W. D genes are given only for firm matches. The size of a clone is reported for some rows only, either as once, few or many, or as a class for expanded clones.

d_call j_call v_call clone_size cdr3_aa cdr3_nt
- TRBJ1-5 TRBV6-6 - CASSYREASNNQPQHF TGTGCCAGCAGTTACCGCGAGGCCTCTAACAATCAGCCCCAGCATTTT
- TRBJ1-3 TRBV27 - CASSPGTGNTIYF TGTGCCAGCAGTCCAGGTACTGGAAACACCATATATTTT
- TRBJ2-6 TRBV11-3 - CASSPQGTGANVLTF TGTGCCAGCAGCCCCCAGGGTACCGGGGCCAACGTCCTGACTTTC
- TRBJ1-1 TRBV5-4 - CASSPRAENTEAFF TGTGCCAGCAGTCCCCGGGCCGAGAATACTGAAGCTTTCTTT
TRBD2 TRBJ2-3 TRBV27 - CASSPSGRAPTDTQYF TGTGCCAGCAGCCCTAGCGGGAGGGCCCCCACAGATACGCAGTATTTT
TRBD2 TRBJ2-1 TRBV18 - CASSPPLAGDNNEQFF TGTGCCAGCTCACCACCGCTAGCGGGAGATAACAATGAGCAGTTCTTC
- TRBJ2-4 TRBV2 - CASSGQDVAKNIQYF TGTGCCAGCAGTGGACAGGATGTAGCCAAAAACATTCAGTACTTC
TRBD1 TRBJ2-3 TRBV18 few CASSPGQGSYDTQYF TGTGCCAGCTCACCGGGACAGGGTAGTTATGATACGCAGTATTTT
- TRBJ2-7 TRBV7-9 - CASSPRSGPLYEQYF TGTGCCAGCAGCCCCAGGTCCGGGCCCCTCTACGAGCAGTACTTC
TRBD1 TRBJ1-2 TRBV5-1 once CASSFGGAGGGYGYTF TGCGCCAGCAGCTTTGGGGGAGCAGGGGGCGGCTATGGCTACACCTTC
TRBD1 TRBJ2-2 TRBV11-3 - CAIDRDRTLTGELFF TGTGCCATCGACCGGGACAGGACGCTCACCGGGGAGCTGTTTTTT
- TRBJ1-3 TRBV19 - CASSIDQSSGNTIYF TGTGCCAGTAGTATCGACCAGAGCTCTGGAAACACCATATATTTT
- TRBJ2-6 TRBV7-2 - CASSLGGLTGANVLTF TGTGCCAGCAGCTTAGGGGGACTTACTGGGGCCAACGTCCTGACTTTC
- TRBJ1-1 TRBV15 - CATSSEGMKNTEAFF TGTGCCACCAGCAGTGAAGGGATGAAGAACACTGAAGCTTTCTTT
TRBD2 TRBJ2-1 TRBV5-1 - CASSQTSGNYNEQFF TGCGCCAGCAGCCAGACTAGCGGGAACTACAATGAGCAGTTCTTC
- TRBJ2-5 TRBV9 - CASSVDISQETQYF TGTGCCAGCAGCGTAGATATTTCCCAAGAGACCCAGTACTTC
- TRBJ2-2 TRBV6-6 - CASSYGTGELFF TGTGCCAGCAGTTACGGCACCGGGGAGCTGTTTTTT
TRBD1 TRBJ1-2 TRBV11-2 once CASSQDRGRFQGGYTF TGTGCCAGCAGCCAGGACAGGGGGCGCTTTCAGGGTGGCTACACCTTC
- TRBJ1-1 TRBV9 - CASDGPITGRGEAFF TGTGCCAGCGACGGCCCGATAACAGGGCGGGGTGAAGCTTTCTTT
TRBD1 TRBJ1-1 TRBV6-5 - CASSFRDRVLTEAFF TGTGCCAGCAGTTTCCGGGACAGGGTTCTTACTGAAGCTTTCTTT
- TRBJ1-6 TRBV7-8 - CASRNQGGSPLHF TGTGCCAGCAGGAATCAGGGAGGTTCACCCCTCCACTTT
- TRBJ1-1 TRBV18 - CASSPATRNTEAFF TGTGCCAGCTCACCCGCGACACGGAACACTGAAGCTTTCTTT
TRBD2 TRBJ2-7 TRBV5-1 - CASRAGTRSSYEQYF TGCGCCAGCAGGGCCGGGACTAGGAGCTCCTACGAGCAGTACTTC